These 27 T cell receptor beta chains share one sample of origin, sequenced in a study of T cell responses to AZD1222 COVID-19 vaccine. This table comes from immunoSEQ multiplex PCR, and its TCRdb copy is limited to in-frame clones, with some not included. This table holds about 98,000 clones, about 88% found once. The specimen comprised peripheral blood, sampled on day 0 of AZD1222 vaccination. The receptors shown here come from an adult in good health.

The chain couples TRBV25-1 to TRBJ2-5; 9 bases are a match to TRBD1. The trim removed 0 bases at V and 2 bases at J, leaving 4 bases unmatched. The CDR3 consists of 16 residues. Germline values: CDR1 MGHDK, CDR2 SYGVNS. Written as DNA, the CDR3 is TGTGCCAGCAGTGAATATATTGGGACAGGGCAAGAGACCCAGTACTTC. Translating gives CASSEYIGTGQETQYF.

Written as DNA, the CDR3 is TGTGCCAGCAGCCCTCGGGGTAGCGGACGTATTGGGGATACGCAGTATTTT. Its translation is CASSPRGSGRIGDTQYF. The chain combines TRBV9 with TRBJ2-3; weak D call: TRBD2 (6 bases). V lost 4 bases and J 6 bases, leaving 24 bases between the germline ends. This CDR3 spans 17 amino acids. In germline, CDR1 is SGDLS, CDR2 YYNGEE.

This chain links TRBV7-8 with TRBJ1-5; the D is unclear. The CDR3 loop spans 14 amino acids. CDR1 is SGHVS, CDR2 FQNEAQ, per germline. V shed 4 bases and J shed 0 bases, with 7 bases lying between them. This CDR3 is CASSSQYSNQPQHF. In DNA, the CDR3 is TGTGCCAGCAGCTCTCAGTATAGCAATCAGCCCCAGCATTTT.

The chain carries TRBV19 and TRBJ2-7; 15 nucleotides agree with TRBD2. V shed 8 bases and J 5 bases; nucleotides not matched to a gene: 10. Germline values: CDR1 LNHDA, CDR2 SQIVND (reference sequence). CDR3 size: 16 residues. The CDR3 sequence: CASGRTSGRGRDEQYF. The CDR3 DNA sequence: TGTGCCAGTGGCAGGACTAGCGGGAGGGGAAGGGACGAGCAGTACTTC.

The chain has TRBV7-2 and TRBJ2-5, with 8 positions matching TRBD1. Germline CDR1 reads SGHTA; CDR2 reads FQGNSA. The J segment lost 9 bases and the V segment lost 1 base, leaving 1 base of the junction unmatched. The CDR3 runs to 12 residues. CDR3 in DNA: TGTGCCAGCAGCTTAGACAGGGGGTCCCAGTACTTC. Its protein is CASSLDRGSQYF.

The rearrangement joins TRBV2 to TRBJ1-3, with 9 nucleotides matching TRBD1. Germline V gene lookup returns CDR1 SNHLY and CDR2 FYNNEI. The CDR3 runs 14 residues. Trimming at V came to 7 bases and at J to 9 bases, leaving 10 bases not matched to a gene. The CDR3 DNA reads as TGTGCCAGCAAAAGGACAGGGGTGGAGAGCACCATATATTTT. Residues: CASKRTGVESTIYF.

The genes are TRBV27 and TRBJ2-2; TRBD2 matches at 7 bases. The CDR3 is 15 residues long. Trimming removed 2 bases from V and 4 bases from J; junction bases left unmatched: 4. Germline V gives CDR1 MNHEY, CDR2 SMNVEV (reference sequence). The CDR3 sequence: CASSLGREGTGELFF. The CDR3 DNA follows: TGTGCCAGCAGTTTAGGAAGGGAGGGCACCGGGGAGCTGTTTTTT.

The J gene is TRBJ1-2, the V gene TRBV9; a possible D gene is TRBD1 (6 bases). In germline, CDR1 is SGDLS, CDR2 YYNGEE. CDR3 length: 14 amino acids. The V end was cut by 2 bases, the J end by 5 bases, with 13 bases between. CDR3 sequence: CASSVGWGAYGYTF. DNA of the CDR3: TGTGCCAGCAGCGTTGGGTGGGGGGCGTATGGCTACACCTTC.

The V call is TRBV6-6, the J call TRBJ1-1, with D possibly being TRBD1 (5 bases). Trimming removed 7 bases from V and 0 bases from J, with 12 bases in between. CDR1 is MNHNY, CDR2 SVGAGI, per germline (reference sequence). The CDR3 is 14 residues long. CDR3 protein: CASTLQAVNTEAFF. The CDR3 nucleotides read TGTGCCAGCACTCTACAGGCGGTGAACACTGAAGCTTTCTTT.

J is TRBJ1-1 and V is TRBV5-1; perhaps TRBD1 as D (5 bases). Between the trimmed V and J ends, which lost 6 bases and 3 bases, there was a span of 15 bases. CDR3 length: 14 amino acids. Germline V CDR1 and CDR2: SGHRS, YFSETQ. CDR3 sequence reads: CASKRGGEDTEAFF. CDR3 sequence (DNA): TGCGCCAGCAAAAGAGGAGGGGAGGACACTGAAGCTTTCTTT.

The chain links TRBV29-1 to TRBJ2-2, with TRBD2 matching over 8 bases. V was pared by 3 bases and J by 5 bases, with 8 bases of the junction left unmatched. This CDR3 is built from 15 residues. In germline, CDR1 is SQVTM, CDR2 ANQGSEA. The CDR3 here is CSVDVTSGGTGELFF. Here the CDR3 DNA reads TGCAGCGTTGATGTTACTAGCGGAGGGACCGGGGAGCTGTTTTTT.

This clone was picked up one time. This chain joins TRBV28 and TRBJ1-2; 8 bases fit TRBD1. Germline assignment: CDR1 MDHEN and CDR2 SYDVKM. Germline trimming cut 6 bases from V and 8 bases from J; bases unmatched to any gene: 8. There are 13 residues in the CDR3. This CDR3 is CASSQTGELGYTF. Written as DNA, the CDR3 is TGTGCCAGCAGCCAGACAGGGGAGCTGGGCTACACCTTC.

The chain employs TRBV29-1 and TRBJ1-1; D perhaps matches TRBD1 (5 bases). The germline CDR1 and CDR2 sequences are SQVTM and ANQGSEA. CDR3 length: 13 residues. Trimming removed 4 bases from V and 0 bases from J, with 9 bases in between. The CDR3, as DNA: TGCAGCGTTGCCAGGGAGCTGAACACTGAAGCTTTCTTT. It translates to CSVARELNTEAFF.

The V call is TRBV7-3, the J call TRBJ1-1; tentative D call: TRBD1 (6 bases). The CDR3 extends over 17 amino acids. Trimming cost V 2 bases and J 0 bases, with 16 bases left between them. Germline CDR1 and CDR2: SGHTA and FQGTGA. The CDR3 loop is CASSLGPLQGLNTEAFF. The CDR3 DNA reads as TGTGCCAGCAGCTTAGGGCCCTTACAGGGCCTGAACACTGAAGCTTTCTTT. Full variable domain (missing parts from reference TRBV7-3 and TRBJ1-1): GAGVSQTPSNKVTEKGKYVELRCDPISGHTALYWYRQSLGQGPEFLIYFQGTGAADDSGLPNDRFFAVRPEGSVSTLKIQRTERGDSAVYLCASSLGPLQGLNTEAFFGQGTRLTVV.

V usage is TRBV30 and J usage is TRBJ1-5, with D maybe TRBD1 (6 bases). V was shortened by 2 bases and J by 3 bases, with 11 bases between the two germline ends. The CDR3 runs to 14 residues. Germline assignment: CDR1 GTSNPN and CDR2 SVGIG (reference sequence). Written as DNA, the CDR3 is TGTGCCTGGAGTCAAACAGGGACCAATCAGCCCCAGCATTTT. Translating it yields CAWSQTGTNQPQHF.

The chain combines TRBV10-2 with TRBJ1-1; D is uncertain. Deletions cut 4 bases from V and 1 base from J, with 13 bases between. Germline values: CDR1 WSHSY, CDR2 SAAADI. The length of the CDR3 is 15 residues. The CDR3 DNA follows: TGCGCCAGCAGTGGAAAAATCGGAGGGAACACTGAAGCTTTCTTT. It codes for CASSGKIGGNTEAFF.

CDR3 amino acids: CASSFQAFYEQYF. The CDR3 bases are TGTGCCAGCAGTTTTCAGGCCTTCTACGAGCAGTACTTC. The V gene is TRBV28, the J gene TRBJ2-7; no reliable D call. Between the trimmed V and J ends, which lost 3 bases and 3 bases, there was a span of 9 bases. Germline V CDR1 and CDR2: MDHEN, SYDVKM. The CDR3 loop spans 13 amino acids.

The chain uses TRBV7-3 and TRBJ2-2; D is unclear. The ends were cut back, 5 bases at V and 0 bases at J, with 13 bases in the middle. The CDR3 length is 16 residues. CDR1 is SGHTA and CDR2 is FQGTGA in the germline V gene. DNA for the CDR3: TGTGCCAGCAGCCCCCGGCATCCAGCGAACACCGGGGAGCTGTTTTTT. Encoded protein: CASSPRHPANTGELFF.

CDR3: CASSPWGGRRDEQYF. The CDR3 coding sequence is TGTGCCAGCAGTCCGTGGGGGGGACGGCGGGACGAGCAGTACTTC. V usage is TRBV28 and J usage is TRBJ2-7; TRBD2 matches at 7 bases. The length of the CDR3 is 15 residues. Trimming cost V 5 bases and J 5 bases; bases outside gene matches: 12. Per germline, CDR1 MDHEN and CDR2 SYDVKM. Looking up the rest from reference TRBV28 and TRBJ2-7 gives the full variable domain: DVKVTQSSRYLVKRTGEKVFLECVQDMDHENMFWYRQDPGLGLRLIYFSYDVKMKEKGDIPEGYSVSREKKERFSLILESASTNQTSMYLCASSPWGGRRDEQYFGPGTRLTVT.

V gene TRBV5-6 combines with J gene TRBJ1-1, with 7 bases matching TRBD1. The CDR3 consists of 15 residues. The ends lost 3 bases at V and 0 bases at J; junction bases unmatched: 5. CDR1 SGHDT and CDR2 YYEEEE come from the germline V gene. Written as DNA, the CDR3 is TGTGCCAGCAGCTCCCGGGACAGCATGAACACTGAAGCTTTCTTT. This sequence encodes CASSSRDSMNTEAFF.

The chain employs TRBV5-6 and TRBJ1-2; weak D call: TRBD1 (6 bases). The CDR3 loop spans 13 amino acids. CDR1 SGHDT and CDR2 YYEEEE come from the germline V gene. V lost 4 bases to trimming and J lost 8 bases, with 15 bases between them. CDR3 sequence: CASSPKGGSGYTF. CDR3 sequence (DNA): TGTGCCAGCAGCCCTAAGGGGGGGAGCGGCTACACCTTC.

The V call is TRBV29-1, the J call TRBJ1-1; D is possibly TRBD1 (6 bases). Looked up from germline, CDR1 is SQVTM and CDR2 is ANQGSEA. Trimming shortened V by 6 bases and J by 3 bases, and 14 bases separated the two germline ends. The CDR3 sequence is 13 residues long. CDR3 loop: CSVGQIRDTEAFF. The CDR3 DNA sequence: TGCAGCGTCGGACAGATAAGGGACACTGAAGCTTTCTTT.

The V call is TRBV19, the J call TRBJ2-1, with 11 bases fitting TRBD2. Germline-derived CDR1 and CDR2 are LNHDA and SQIVND (reference sequence). Trimming took 7 bases from V and 6 from J; bases not matched to a gene: 8. This CDR3 is built from 15 residues. CDR3 in DNA: TGTGCCAGTACCATTCGACTAGCGGGAACCAATGAGCAGTTCTTC. It yields the protein CASTIRLAGTNEQFF. Looking up the rest from reference TRBV19 and TRBJ2-1 gives the full variable domain: DGGITQSPKYLFRKEGQNVTLSCEQNLNHDAMYWYRQDPGQGLRLIYYSQIVNDFQKGDIAEGYSVSREKKESFPLTVTSAQKNPTAFYLCASTIRLAGTNEQFFGPGTRLTVL.

CDR3 in amino acids: CASSQAVLVGQEQETQYF. The CDR3 nucleotides are TGTGCCAGCAGCCAAGCTGTTTTAGTTGGACAGGAACAAGAGACCCAGTACTTC. This chain joins TRBV3-1 (or the pseudogene TRBV3-2) and TRBJ2-5, with 7 bases aligning to TRBD1. V trimming: 1 base; J trimming: 2 bases; junction bases outside the gene matches: 13. There are 18 residues in the CDR3. The germline V gene encodes CDR1 LGHDT and CDR2 YNNKEL (reference sequence).

This rearrangement joins TRBV28 to TRBJ1-5; TRBD1 might be the D (6 bases). V dropped 4 bases and J dropped 5 bases, with 12 bases sitting between them. The CDR3 is made up of 14 amino acids. Looked up from germline, CDR1 is MDHEN and CDR2 is SYDVKM. The CDR3 spells CASSSAGAYQPQHF. The CDR3 region has the DNA TGTGCCAGCAGTTCAGCAGGGGCTTATCAGCCCCAGCATTTT.

The V and J genes are TRBV30 and TRBJ2-1; D is undetermined. The CDR3 consists of 12 residues. From germline, CDR1 is GTSNPN and CDR2 SVGIG (reference sequence). Deletions cut 1 base from V and 8 bases from J, with 9 bases between. The CDR3 DNA sequence: TGTGCCTGGAGTGCCTCTATAGATGAGCAGTTCTTC. Its translation: CAWSASIDEQFF.

This clone was picked up a small number of times. The chain uses TRBV28 and TRBJ2-7; no firm D call. CDR1 MDHEN and CDR2 SYDVKM come from the germline V gene. The CDR3 sequence is 13 residues long. V was clipped by 2 bases and J by 4 bases, with 9 bases between them. CDR3 bases: TGTGCCAGCAGTTTAGTGTTTGGGTACGAGCAGTACTTC. This sequence encodes CASSLVFGYEQYF.